These 2 T cell receptor beta chains share one sample of origin, sequenced in a study of cytomegalovirus exposure and HLA in healthy donors. Primers included in the PCR were 60 Vbeta and 13 Jbeta primers. The assay was immunoSEQ multiplex PCR, and TCRdb's table has in-frame clones only and misses some. This table holds some 90,000 clones, approximately 80% found once. Material: PBMCs. Receptor source: a woman aged 40 to 50 in good health and CMV-seronegative.

This clone was counted between two and nine times. The J gene is TRBJ2-5, the V gene TRBV19, with D perhaps TRBD1 (6 bases). Germline CDR1 LNHDA, CDR2 SQIVND (reference sequence). V lost 4 bases and J lost 10, with 19 bases in between. The CDR3 loop spans 14 amino acids. CDR3 region: CASSTQGPRGFQYF. The CDR3 DNA follows: TGTGCCAGTAGTACCCAGGGGCCGCGAGGATTCCAGTACTTC.

This chain uses TRBV7-9 with TRBJ2-7, with TRBD2 matching over 8 bases. CDR3 size: 15 residues. Germline CDR1 SEHNR, CDR2 FQNEAQ (reference sequence). The junction had 6 bases not matched to a gene; V was cut back by 2 bases and J by 3 bases. CDR3 bases: TGTGCCAGCAGCTTACAGAAGGCGGGGGGCTACGAGCAGTACTTC. Translating it yields CASSLQKAGGYEQYF.